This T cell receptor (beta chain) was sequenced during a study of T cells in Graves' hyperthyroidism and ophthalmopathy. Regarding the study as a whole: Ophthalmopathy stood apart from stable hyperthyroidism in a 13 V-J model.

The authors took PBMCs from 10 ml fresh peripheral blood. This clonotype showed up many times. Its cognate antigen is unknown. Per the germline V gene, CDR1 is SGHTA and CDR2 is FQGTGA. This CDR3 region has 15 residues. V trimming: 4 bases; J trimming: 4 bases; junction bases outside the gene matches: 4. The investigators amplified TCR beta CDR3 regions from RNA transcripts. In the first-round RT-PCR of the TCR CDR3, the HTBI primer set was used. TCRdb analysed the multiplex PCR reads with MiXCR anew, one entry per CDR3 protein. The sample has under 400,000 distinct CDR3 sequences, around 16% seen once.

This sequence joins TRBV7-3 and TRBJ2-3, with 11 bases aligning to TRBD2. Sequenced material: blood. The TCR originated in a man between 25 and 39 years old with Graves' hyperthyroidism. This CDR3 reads CASSWGLAASDTQYF. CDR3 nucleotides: TGTGCCAGCAGCTGGGGACTAGCGGCGTCAGATACGCAGTATTTT. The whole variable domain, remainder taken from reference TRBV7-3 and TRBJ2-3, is GAGVSQTPSNKVTEKGKYVELRCDPISGHTALYWYRQSLGQGPEFLIYFQGTGAADDSGLPNDRFFAVRPEGSVSTLKIQRTERGDSAVYLCASSWGLAASDTQYFGPGTRLTVL.